The entry below gives a single T cell receptor beta chain sequence along with its context. The target antigen is unknown. The record originates from a study of blood T cells in healthy people across ages. The CDR3 length is 16 residues. Germline loops: CDR1 MNHNS, CDR2 SASEGT. V was clipped by 7 bases and J by 7 bases; unmatched bases: 19. A sample-barcoded 5' primer and a J-beta primer mix were used in a second PCR of roughly 7 to 11 cycles. TCRdb reprocessed the 5' RACE reads via MiXCR and lists one record per CDR3 protein. In the table there are 800,000 or so distinct CDR3 sequences, 20% to 25% of which are singletons. Overall study findings and caveats: Older age went with lower TCR beta diversity per million T cells, in a roughly linear way. The study could not conclusively compare naive and antigen-experienced cells, given its unsorted PBMCs.

The sample was also reused in another study, on T cells of mothers and their children.

The sample comprised blood. The rearrangement uses TRBV6-1 and TRBJ2-7; 7 bases align to TRBD1. The origin of this receptor is a boy aged 10-17 years in good health. This chain's CDR3 is CASNDQPNRGSYEQYF. In nucleotides, the CDR3 is TGTGCCAGCAACGACCAGCCTAACAGGGGAAGCTATGAGCAGTACTTC.